This T cell receptor beta chain was sequenced for a study of cytotoxic CD8 clonotypes in ibrutinib-treated CLL. Depth targeted 1 in 200,000 to 1 in 1 million T cells, averaging 10x coverage per clonotype. TCRdb's table, derived via immunoSEQ multiplex PCR, lists solely in-frame clones and lacks some. The sample lists some 85,000 clones; more than 70% were seen once. Germline V gene data show CDR1 as LGHNA and CDR2 as YNFKEQ. V gave up 1 base and J gave up 1 base, with 11 bases separating them. CDR3 size: 16 residues. Comments on this clone: Its antigen is still unknown.

Study-level results: Clonality went up at the time of ibrutinib response, stayed stable in sustained remission, and later dropped back toward its baseline level at progression.

The sequenced sample was PBMCs, obtained after 24 months of ibrutinib treatment. The sequence was obtained from a human donor with chronic lymphocytic leukemia. The J gene is TRBJ2-1, the V gene TRBV4-2; tentatively, D is TRBD1 (6 bases). The CDR3 DNA reads as TGTGCCAGCAGCCAAGTGGCGGACAGTTCCTACAATGAGCAGTTCTTC. Protein product: CASSQVADSSYNEQFF.